This T cell receptor (beta chain) was obtained from a study of blood T cell repertoires in COVID-19. The CDR3 is 17 residues long. J gave up 5 bases and V 4 bases, and 12 bases lay outside the gene matches. Germline-derived CDR1 and CDR2 are SGHAT and FQNNGV. Per the original methods: Reference gene primer amplification gave nucleated cell count estimates. Sequenced by immunoSEQ multiplex PCR; TCRdb stores in-frame clones only, minus some. That table furnishes V, J and clone size, whereas the DNA furnished D and trimming. This table has 220,000 or so clones, roughly four fifths appearing once. The chain recombines TRBV11-2 with TRBJ1-1, with TRBD1 matching over 11 bases. Sequences were obtained from peripheral blood. The clonotype was recovered from a woman at least 80 years old with COVID-19, enrolled during active disease. The CDR3 spells CASSWTWTGGTGTEAFF. The CDR3 DNA is TGTGCCAGCAGCTGGACGTGGACAGGGGGCACGGGGACTGAAGCTTTCTTT.